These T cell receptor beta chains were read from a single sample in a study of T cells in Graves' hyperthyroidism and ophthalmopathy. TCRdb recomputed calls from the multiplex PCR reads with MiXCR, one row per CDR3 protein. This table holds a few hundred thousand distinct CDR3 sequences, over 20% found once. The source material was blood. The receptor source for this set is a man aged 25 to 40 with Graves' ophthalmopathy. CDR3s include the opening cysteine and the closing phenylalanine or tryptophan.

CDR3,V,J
CASSDRYSYNEQFF,TRBV6-1,TRBJ2-1
CASSPIAGGLSPQYF,TRBV9,TRBJ2-5
CASSLDITNEQFF,TRBV28,TRBJ2-1
CASSLGLTSSYEQYF,TRBV12-3/TRBV12-4,TRBJ2-7
CASRNRGYEQYF,TRBV19,TRBJ2-7
CASSPGSGRDTQYF,TRBV18,TRBJ2-3
CASSLKDRARWDYEQYF,TRBV7-3,TRBJ2-7
CASRQQGFGQPQHF,TRBV7-8,TRBJ1-5
CASSLAGGFNEQFF,TRBV6-2/TRBV6-3,TRBJ2-1
CASSSPGRRIRTEAFF,TRBV7-9,TRBJ1-1
CAISDDGTYYNEQFF,TRBV10-3,TRBJ2-1
CASTLTVDNSPLHF,TRBV2,TRBJ1-6
CASRYIGGDYGYTF,TRBV28,TRBJ1-2
CASSLVGLLNTEAFF,TRBV7-9,TRBJ1-1
CASSLRTAGTGDEQYF,TRBV11-1,TRBJ2-7
CASIKQATGNYGYTF,TRBV2,TRBJ1-2
CASSEGGGGTDTQYF,TRBV6-1,TRBJ2-3
CASSLRPTGKNEQFF,TRBV7-6,TRBJ2-1
CASSLIASTDTQYF,TRBV18,TRBJ2-3
CASRGNSGANVLTF,TRBV7-3,TRBJ2-6
CSARGQVNTEAFF,TRBV20-1,TRBJ1-1
CASSLNPRNTEAFF,TRBV11-2,TRBJ1-1
CASSQVTRDEQFF,TRBV14,TRBJ2-1
CAWGRGHPYEQYF,TRBV30,TRBJ2-7
CAISLAGHEKLFF,TRBV10-3,TRBJ1-4
CASSLWGAHYEQYF,TRBV11-1,TRBJ2-7
CACQIPGISGEQYF,TRBV30,TRBJ2-7
CASSVGYQETQYF,TRBV11-2,TRBJ2-5
CASSLIHSTEAFF,TRBV11-2,TRBJ1-1
CASSTASSGNRYEQYF,TRBV13,TRBJ2-7
CASSIRAAGGPYEQYF,TRBV11-2,TRBJ2-7
CASSYPTGQGISYNEQFF,TRBV3-1,TRBJ2-1
CSARPSGRASEQFF,TRBV20-1,TRBJ2-1
CASSPRGETQYF,TRBV2,TRBJ2-5
CSATTGTIREQFF,TRBV20-1,TRBJ2-1
CATSISRANYGYTF,TRBV15,TRBJ1-2
CASTGQGNTEAFF,TRBV27,TRBJ1-1
CASSEQGGLSDNQPQHF,TRBV6-1,TRBJ1-5
CASSHPEAGGAARYF,TRBV3-1,TRBJ2-7
CSAGKRTSGELFF,TRBV20-1,TRBJ2-2
CASSVAEGREGPTDTQYF,TRBV9,TRBJ2-3
CSARGANRASSYNEQFF,TRBV20-1,TRBJ2-1
CASSTVGEQFF,TRBV18,TRBJ2-1
CASALERQETQYF,TRBV2,TRBJ2-5
CASSWGSRHTGELFF,TRBV11-2,TRBJ2-2
CSARDSASEKFYEQYF,TRBV20-1,TRBJ2-7
CASSQSGPRNRYGYTF,TRBV28,TRBJ1-2
CASSQGTGFRYGYTF,TRBV14,TRBJ1-2
CASSLRTGYQPQHF,TRBV12-3/TRBV12-4,TRBJ1-5